Following are 21 T cell receptor beta chains from one sample sequenced in a study of blood T cell repertoires in COVID-19. Method: immunoSEQ multiplex PCR; TCRdb's copy keeps in-frame clones and lacks some. The sample shows about 260,000 clones, just under 90% of them seen only once. Specimen: peripheral blood. Source of these receptors: a woman aged 40 to 49 with acute or convalescent COVID-19.

V and J are TRBV21-1 and TRBJ1-3; no check of the table's D call, TRBD1, against the DNA was made. TRBV21-1 is reported as a pseudogene. The CDR3 contains 18 residues. For the CDR3, the DNA is TGTGCCAGCAGCAAAGCGCTTTCCAGGGGGAATACTGGAAACACCATATATTTT. It translates to CASSKALSRGNTGNTIYF.

This chain uses TRBV15 with TRBJ1-5; TRBD1 matches at 7 bases. The CDR3 has 20 amino acids. Germline assignment: CDR1 LNHNV and CDR2 YYDKDF (reference sequence). With 2 bases clipped from V and 0 bases from J, the junction kept 16 bases outside the gene matches. DNA of the CDR3: TGTGCCACCAGCAGACTCCCCAAGGGGGCGAGACACTATAGCAATCAGCCCCAGCATTTT. Encoded protein: CATSRLPKGARHYSNQPQHF.

V is TRBV19 and J is TRBJ1-5; possible D gene TRBD1, 6 bases. The CDR3 has 13 amino acids. V dropped 5 bases and J dropped 6 bases, with 11 bases sitting between them. CDR1 and CDR2 (germline): LNHDA, SQIVND (reference sequence). The CDR3 bases are TGTGCCAGTAGTTACAGGGTGCGTCAGCCCCAGCATTTT. This sequence encodes CASSYRVRQPQHF.

The sample holds one count of this clone. The chain links TRBV29-1 to TRBJ2-1; D is possibly TRBD1 (5 bases). Germline V gene sequence: CDR1 SQVTM, CDR2 ANQGSEA. The ends were cut back, 6 bases at V and 7 bases at J, with 28 bases in the middle. The CDR3 extends over 17 amino acids. The CDR3 bases are TGCAGCGTGCGTTACCCCTCGCGCCAGGGCACTTGGAATGAGCAGTTCTTC. Translating gives CSVRYPSRQGTWNEQFF.

The rearrangement joins TRBV28 to TRBJ1-2; no definite D call. This CDR3 has 15 residues. Germline values: CDR1 MDHEN, CDR2 SYDVKM. The V end lost 6 bases, the J end lost 4 bases, and 18 bases lay between the germline ends. CDR3 protein: CASRSPAGSFYGYTF. The DNA for the CDR3 is TGTGCCAGCAGGAGCCCCGCCGGGAGCTTCTATGGCTACACCTTC.

V usage is TRBV5-1 and J usage is TRBJ1-1; 9 bases map to TRBD1. This CDR3 spans 16 amino acids. With V trimmed by 0 bases and J by 0 bases, 3 bases remained unmatched. In germline, CDR1 is SGHRS, CDR2 YFSETQ. This CDR3 is CASSLGGQGLNTEAFF. CDR3 in DNA: TGCGCCAGCAGCTTGGGGGGACAGGGTCTGAACACTGAAGCTTTCTTT.

V and J are TRBV10-2 and TRBJ1-2; the D is unclear. Looked up from germline, CDR1 is WSHSY and CDR2 is SAAADI. The CDR3 covers 13 residues. V was cut by 3 bases and J by 4 bases, with 9 bases left in between. The CDR3, as DNA: TGCGCCAGCAGTGACAGAGGCCGCTATGGCTACACCTTC. Protein product: CASSDRGRYGYTF.

V usage is TRBV13 and J usage is TRBJ1-2, with 10 bases identical to TRBD1. The CDR3 extends over 16 amino acids. Germline CDR1 and CDR2: PRHDT and FYEKMQ (reference sequence). V gave up 5 bases and J gave up 0 bases; unmatched junction bases: 6. DNA for the CDR3: TGTGCCAGCAGCCTGGGACAGGGGAATTCTAACTATGGCTACACCTTC. Its protein product is CASSLGQGNSNYGYTF.

This clone was seen only once. The gene calls are TRBV9 and TRBJ1-2; 10 bases agree with TRBD1. J was trimmed by 8 bases and V by 3 bases; bases with no gene match: 7. Per germline, CDR1 SGDLS and CDR2 YYNGEE. The CDR3 consists of 14 residues. The CDR3 DNA reads TGTGCCAGCAGCGACTCCGGGACAGGGGACGGCTACACCTTC. This translates into CASSDSGTGDGYTF.

A word on this clone: The identical CDR3 is also encoded by other nucleotide sequences in the sample. This sequence joins TRBV5-1 and TRBJ1-5, with 11 bases identical to TRBD1. V was pared by 3 bases and J by 4 bases, with 3 bases of the junction left unmatched. In germline, CDR1 is SGHRS, CDR2 YFSETQ. There are 15 residues in the CDR3. The CDR3 nucleotides read TGCGCCAGCAGCTCAGGGACAGGGGGTAATCAGCCCCAGCATTTT. Encoded protein: CASSSGTGGNQPQHF.

The gene calls are TRBV18 and TRBJ2-4, with 8 positions matching TRBD1. Germline assignment: CDR1 KGHSH and CDR2 LQKENI. This CDR3 is built from 14 residues. Trimming at V came to 4 bases and at J to 6 bases, leaving 5 bases not matched to a gene. The CDR3 is CASSRDRGGNIQYF. The CDR3 DNA reads TGTGCCAGCTCACGAGACAGGGGTGGAAACATTCAGTACTTC.

The CDR3, as DNA: TGTGCCACCAGCAGGGGACAGGGAAACACAGATACGCAGTATTTT. Translated: CATSRGQGNTDTQYF. This chain joins TRBV15 and TRBJ2-3; 9 bases line up with TRBD1. The CDR3 is 15 amino acids. Germline V gene sequence: CDR1 LNHNV, CDR2 YYDKDF (reference sequence). J was trimmed by 2 bases and V by 3 bases; bases with no gene match: 3.

V and J are TRBV29-1 and TRBJ1-5, with 8 nucleotides matching TRBD1. V lost 4 bases, J lost 7 bases, and 6 bases stayed unmatched. In germline, CDR1 is SQVTM, CDR2 ANQGSEA. The CDR3 is 13 amino acids. This CDR3 reads CSVVPGTGQPQHF. For the CDR3, the DNA is TGCAGCGTTGTTCCAGGGACAGGACAGCCCCAGCATTTT.

This rearrangement joins TRBV25-1 to TRBJ1-6, with 8 bases matching TRBD1. Trimming took 6 bases from V and 9 from J; bases not matched to a gene: 13. The CDR3 is made up of 16 amino acids. Germline V gene data show CDR1 as MGHDK and CDR2 as SYGVNS. CDR3: CASSGHRQGWGSPLHF. The DNA of the CDR3 is TGTGCCAGCAGCGGGCACCGACAGGGGTGGGGTTCACCCCTCCACTTT. The full variable domain, in which reference TRBV25-1 and TRBJ1-6 provide the parts outside the CDR3, is EADIYQTPRYLVIGTGKKITLECSQTMGHDKMYWYQQDPGMELHLIHYSYGVNSTEKGDLSSESTVSRIRTEHFPLTLESARPSHTSQYLCASSGHRQGWGSPLHFGNGTRLTVT.

CDR3 DNA: TGTGCCAGCAGCTTAGGGGCTAGCGGGGGCCCTCTGGATACGCAGTATTTT. Its protein product is CASSLGASGGPLDTQYF. This chain connects TRBV7-6 to TRBJ2-3, with TRBD2 identical over 10 bases. CDR1 is SGHVS, CDR2 FNYEAQ, per germline. This CDR3 comprises 17 residues. Trimming at V came to 1 base and at J to 6 bases, leaving 10 bases not matched to a gene. Together with reference TRBV7-6 and TRBJ2-3, the CDR3 gives the full variable domain: GAGVSQSPRYKVTKRGQDVALRCDPISGHVSLYWYRQALGQGPEFLTYFNYEAQQDKSGLPNDRFSAERPEGSISTLTIQRTEQRDSAMYRCASSLGASGGPLDTQYFGPGTRLTVL.

This chain connects TRBV14 to TRBJ1-4; 8 nucleotides line up with TRBD1. Trimming cost V 2 bases and J 8 bases; bases outside gene matches: 7. The germline V gene has CDR1 SGHDN and CDR2 FVKESK. The CDR3 has 15 residues. CDR3 protein: CASSQLQGAAEKLFF. In nucleotides, the CDR3 is TGTGCCAGCAGCCAACTGCAGGGGGCGGCGGAAAAACTGTTTTTT.

The chain links TRBV12-5 to TRBJ1-2; 10 bases match TRBD1. The CDR3 sequence is 17 residues long. V lost 0 bases to trimming and J lost 7 bases; unmatched junction nucleotides: 11. CDR1 and CDR2 from the germline V gene are LGHNT and FRNRAP. For the CDR3, the DNA is TGTGCTAGTGGTTTGGTAATTGGGACAGGGGACTTTATTGGCTACACCTTC. It specifies CASGLVIGTGDFIGYTF.

This clone was observed a single time. This chain joins TRBV19 and TRBJ2-5; TRBD1 is a possible D gene (5 bases). Looked up from germline, CDR1 is LNHDA and CDR2 is SQIVND (reference sequence). This CDR3 has 14 amino acids. V lost 3 bases, J lost 5 bases, and 13 bases lay in between. CDR3 amino acids: CASSMTVGRETQYF. The CDR3, as DNA: TGTGCCAGTAGTATGACAGTGGGTAGGGAGACCCAGTACTTC.

The chain links TRBV9 to TRBJ2-3; D perhaps matches TRBD1 (6 bases). Germline CDR1 and CDR2: SGDLS and YYNGEE. The V end was cut by 4 bases, the J end by 1 base, with 19 bases between. The CDR3 has 17 amino acids. For the CDR3, the DNA is TGTGCCAGCAGCTACCGCGGACGGGCAGGGGGCACAGATACGCAGTATTTT. It specifies CASSYRGRAGGTDTQYF.

This clone was detected only once. The CDR3 nucleotides are TGTGCCAGCAGTGAATCTCCGGGAGTCATAGGTGGCTACACCTTC. It encodes CASSESPGVIGGYTF. The V call is TRBV25-1, the J call TRBJ1-2, with no clear D. Germline loops: CDR1 MGHDK, CDR2 SYGVNS. V was pared by 1 base and J by 7 bases, with 16 bases between. This CDR3 contains 15 residues.

The CDR3: CASSQASGTSIETQYF. CDR3 coding DNA: TGTGCCAGCAGCCAAGCCTCTGGGACTAGCATAGAGACCCAGTACTTC. This chain connects TRBV3-1 (or the pseudogene TRBV3-2) to TRBJ2-5, with 9 bases aligning to TRBD2. CDR1 is LGHDT, CDR2 YNNKEL, per germline (reference sequence). The J segment lost 4 bases and the V segment lost 1 base, leaving 7 bases of the junction unmatched. CDR3 length: 16 amino acids.